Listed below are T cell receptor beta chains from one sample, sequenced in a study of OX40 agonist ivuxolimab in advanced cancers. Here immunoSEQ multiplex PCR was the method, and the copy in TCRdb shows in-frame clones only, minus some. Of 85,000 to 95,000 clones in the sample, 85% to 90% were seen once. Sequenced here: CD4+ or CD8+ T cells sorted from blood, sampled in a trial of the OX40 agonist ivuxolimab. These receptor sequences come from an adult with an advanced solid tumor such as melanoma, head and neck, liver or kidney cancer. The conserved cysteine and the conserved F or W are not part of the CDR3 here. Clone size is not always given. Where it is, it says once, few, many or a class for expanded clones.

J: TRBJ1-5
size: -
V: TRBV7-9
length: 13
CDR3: ASSLAGDGNQPQH

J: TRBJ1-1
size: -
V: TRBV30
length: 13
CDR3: AWSRLLSENTEAF

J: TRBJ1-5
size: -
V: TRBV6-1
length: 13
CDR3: ASSEQGNPTQPQH

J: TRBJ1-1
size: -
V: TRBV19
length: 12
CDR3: ASRGDRGSTEAF

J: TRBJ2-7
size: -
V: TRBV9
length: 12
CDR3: ASSVGGSSYEQY

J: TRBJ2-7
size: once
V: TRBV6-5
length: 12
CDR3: ASSYSRTGVVQY

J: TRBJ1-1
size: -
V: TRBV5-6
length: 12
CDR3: ASSLDIKDKRAF

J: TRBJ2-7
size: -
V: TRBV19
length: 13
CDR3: ASSIRAGEPYEQY

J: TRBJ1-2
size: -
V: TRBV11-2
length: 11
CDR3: ASSFEGRRSYT

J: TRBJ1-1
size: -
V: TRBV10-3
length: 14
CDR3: ATQGTIGTLNTEAF

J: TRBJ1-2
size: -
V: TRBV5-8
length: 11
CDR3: ASSLFTVYGYT

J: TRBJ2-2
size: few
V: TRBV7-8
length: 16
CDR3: ASPTRGAGGFSTGELF

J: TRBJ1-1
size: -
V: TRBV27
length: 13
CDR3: ASSRETGKNTEAF

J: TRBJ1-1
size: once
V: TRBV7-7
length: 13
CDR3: ASSLGGTTNTEAF

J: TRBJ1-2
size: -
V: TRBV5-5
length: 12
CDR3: ASSLEVVNYGYT

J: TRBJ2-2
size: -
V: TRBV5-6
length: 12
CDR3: ASSLTSLTGELF

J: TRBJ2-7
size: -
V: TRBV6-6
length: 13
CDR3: ASSPTGTGAYEQY

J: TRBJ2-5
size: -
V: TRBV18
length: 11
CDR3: ASSGGVGETQY

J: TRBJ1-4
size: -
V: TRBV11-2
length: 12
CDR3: ASSSYREVEKLF

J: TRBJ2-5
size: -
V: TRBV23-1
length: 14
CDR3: ASSLVKLAGEETQY

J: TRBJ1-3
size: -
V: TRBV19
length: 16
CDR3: ASRNRDRSLRSGNTIY

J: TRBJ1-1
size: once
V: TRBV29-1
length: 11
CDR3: SVEDTGRSEAF

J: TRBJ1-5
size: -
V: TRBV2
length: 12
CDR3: ASTLQGTYQPQH

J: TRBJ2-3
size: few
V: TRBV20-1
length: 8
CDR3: SARTDTQY

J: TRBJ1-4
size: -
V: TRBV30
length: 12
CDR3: AWSVLATNEKLF

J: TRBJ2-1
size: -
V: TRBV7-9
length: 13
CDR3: ASSLASSSYNEQF

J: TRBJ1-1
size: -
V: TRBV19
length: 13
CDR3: ASSPAEVMNTEAF

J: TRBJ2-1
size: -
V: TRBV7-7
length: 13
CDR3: ASSLASGTSDEQF

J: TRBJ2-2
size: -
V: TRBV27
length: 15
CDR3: ASISDYSLIGGGELF

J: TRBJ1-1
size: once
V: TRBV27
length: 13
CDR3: ASSLFPSQNTEAF

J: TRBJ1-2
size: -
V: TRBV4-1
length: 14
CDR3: TSSQEPGPSNYGYT

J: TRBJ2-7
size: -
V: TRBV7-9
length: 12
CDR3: ASSSRQLFYEQY

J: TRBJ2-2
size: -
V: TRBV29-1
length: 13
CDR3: SVESGWGATGELF

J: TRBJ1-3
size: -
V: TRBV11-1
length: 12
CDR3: ASSLDRVGNTIY

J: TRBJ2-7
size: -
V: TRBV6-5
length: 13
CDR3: ASKNGADPSYEQY

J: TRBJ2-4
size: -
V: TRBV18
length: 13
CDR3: ASSATTGIQNIQY

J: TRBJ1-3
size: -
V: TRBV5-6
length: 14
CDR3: ASSWGPGQGENTIY

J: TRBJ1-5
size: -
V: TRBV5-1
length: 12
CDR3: ASSLEANNQPQH